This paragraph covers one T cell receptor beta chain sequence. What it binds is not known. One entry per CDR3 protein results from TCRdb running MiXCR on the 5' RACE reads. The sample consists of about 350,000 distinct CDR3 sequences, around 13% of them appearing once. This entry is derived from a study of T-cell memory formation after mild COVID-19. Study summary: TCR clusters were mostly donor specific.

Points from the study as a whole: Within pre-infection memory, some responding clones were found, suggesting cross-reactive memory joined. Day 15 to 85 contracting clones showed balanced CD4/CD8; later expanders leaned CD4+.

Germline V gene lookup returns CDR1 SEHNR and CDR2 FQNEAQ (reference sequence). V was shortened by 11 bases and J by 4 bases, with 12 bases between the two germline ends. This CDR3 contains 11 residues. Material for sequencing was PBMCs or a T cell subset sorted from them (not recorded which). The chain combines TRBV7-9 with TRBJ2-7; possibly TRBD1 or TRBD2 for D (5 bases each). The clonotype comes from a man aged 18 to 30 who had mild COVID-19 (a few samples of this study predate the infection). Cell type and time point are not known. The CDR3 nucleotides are TGTGCCTCCGGGACGGTTTACGAGCAGTACTTC. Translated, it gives CASGTVYEQYF.